The TCR beta chain described here comes from a study of blood T cell repertoires in COVID-19. Study-wide context: Samples representing acute and convalescent COVID-19 were sourced from the United States, Italy and Spain. Sample material is recorded as cDNA or gDNA derived from T cells, B-cell-depleted T cells, or PBMCs.

The V gene's germline CDR1 is PRHDT and CDR2 FYEKMQ (reference sequence). The CDR3 is 15 residues long. V lost 5 bases, J lost 4 bases, and 17 bases lay in between. Clones were sequenced by immunoSEQ multiplex PCR, and TCRdb holds only the in-frame ones, with some missing. Among tens of thousands of clones listed, 85% were seen once. The receptor was isolated from a human donor in a cohort sampled during active COVID-19. The sequencing input was peripheral blood. The V gene is TRBV13, the J gene TRBJ1-1; D ambiguous. CDR3 sequence reads: CASSPVGGLGTEAFF. The CDR3 DNA reads as TGTGCCAGCAGCCCAGTGGGAGGGTTAGGCACTGAAGCTTTCTTT.